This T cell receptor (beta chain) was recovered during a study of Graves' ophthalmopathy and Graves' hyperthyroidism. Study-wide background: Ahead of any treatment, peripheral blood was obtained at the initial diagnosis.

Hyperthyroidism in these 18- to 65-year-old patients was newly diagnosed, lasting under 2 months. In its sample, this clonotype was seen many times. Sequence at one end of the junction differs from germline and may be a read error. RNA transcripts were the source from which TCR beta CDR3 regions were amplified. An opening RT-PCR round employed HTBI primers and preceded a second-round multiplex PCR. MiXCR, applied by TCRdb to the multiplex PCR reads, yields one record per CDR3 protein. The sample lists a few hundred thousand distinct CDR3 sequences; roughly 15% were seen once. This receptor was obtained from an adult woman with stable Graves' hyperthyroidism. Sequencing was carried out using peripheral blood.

The CDR3 here is CASSLGLAGGRGNIKYF. The CDR3 nucleotides are TGTGCCAGCAGTTTAGGACTAGCGGGAGGGCGGGGAAACATTAAGTACTTC. J is TRBJ2-4 and V is TRBV12-3 or TRBV12-4, with 14 bases identical to TRBD2. The CDR3 totals 17 residues.